Sequencing of this T cell receptor (beta chain) was carried out in a study of blood T cell repertoires in COVID-19. Study overall: PBMCs, B-cell-depleted T cells, or T cells provided the cDNA or gDNA that made up the material.

Germline V lookup: CDR1 WNHNN, CDR2 SYGVQD (reference sequence). Trimming left V 5 bases short and J 0 bases short, with 11 bases between. The CDR3 covers 16 residues. Authors' data handling: Researchers report that nucleated cell counts were estimated from reference gene primer amplification. Libraries were prepared by immunoSEQ multiplex PCR; TCRdb keeps only in-frame clonotypes and omits some of them. V and J calls plus clone size are reproduced from that table; the DNA served to infer D and trimming. The table records around 280,000 clones, over 85% of them present only once. This TCR came from a woman in her 30s with COVID-19, enrolled during active disease. The chain recombines TRBV10-1 with TRBJ2-6; D remains ambiguous. Sequencing input: peripheral blood. The CDR3 spells CASSNPGLSGANVLTF. CDR3 nucleotides: TGCGCCAGCAGTAACCCTGGGCTCTCTGGGGCCAACGTCCTGACTTTC.